This TCR beta chain was observed in a study of shared clonotypes between healthy human individuals (dated by TCRdb to between 2020 and 2021). A note on the overall study: The cohort included three men and a couple of women between 18 and 49 years of age. Per donor, three plates each were used for CD4 naive and CD4 memory, two for CD8 naive, and one for CD8 memory. To estimate repertoire size and how much clonotypes are shared between individuals, the study performed deep sequencing of blood TCR repertoires from a handful of healthy adults. To increase sequencing depth and limit assay-specific biases, different laboratories used diverse techniques to prepare libraries and sequence TCR repertoires. Per donor, leukapheresis produced somewhere between about 0.9 and 9.5 billion PBMCs.

Using the deep immunoSEQ assay, TCR CDR3 regions were amplified from genomic DNA by multiplex PCR. For each cell subset, the extracted genomic DNA was distributed evenly across all wells of several immunoSEQ 96-well plates, and each plate served as one replicate. For sorted subsets, about 0.2 ug genomic DNA, equal to 30,000 to 35,000 T cell genomes, was loaded into each replicate PCR. The purified libraries were quantified using a Qubit 3.0 fluorometer, sized with a Bioanalyzer 2100, and then quantified again using the KAPA Library Quantification kit. Every immunoSEQ 96-well plate was sequenced on a separate single-read 150-cycle Illumina NextSeq 550 flow cell. The original pipeline was this. Because the immunoSEQ output included only junctional sequences and no quality scores, the filtering could not be the same as the filtering used for full-length reads. Sequences were annotated with PyIR, a Python wrapper for IgBLAST v1.9, and V/J genes and CDR3 were assigned using IMGT germline references. Reads were filtered out if the reads had weak V/J assignments (E-value above 1e-6), no CDR3, stop codons, out-of-frame junctions, or ambiguous translated residues. A V3J clonotype was defined by an identical inferred V gene, J gene, and CDR3 amino acid sequence. Percentage overlap between repertoires was computed as shared unique clonotypes divided by the size of the smaller repertoire. Three approaches were used to assess repertoire richness: RTK rarefaction, the Chao1 estimator, and Recon v2.1 estimates of unobserved clonotypes. Generation probabilities were computed with OLGA for all TCRbeta clonotypes obtained by the gDNA method from four donors. The table comes from immuneACCESS by way of TCRdb, which keeps in-frame sequences with V and J called. Part of the clones is missing from these tables; in studies checked, under half for an unresolved V gene and the rest for unknown reasons. V and J calls and clone size are as listed in that table; D and trimming were resolved from the DNA. This sample has hundreds of thousands of clones in its table, and about 74% of those were observed once. 1.5% to 2% of the sample belongs to the ten largest clones.

Healthy HIV-negative adults with no recently reported acute infections or vaccinations were included as donors. Only Caucasian adults living in Nashville, Tennessee, USA were represented among the donors. CD4+ T cells were enriched by magnetic negative selection, after which naive cells were positively selected on CD45RA and the negative fraction was taken as the memory subset. Blood was obtained by leukapheresis, after which PBMCs were separated by Ficoll-Histopaque density gradient centrifugation and cryopreserved in liquid nitrogen vapor phase. Analytical flow cytometry was used to check the purity and quantity of every magnetically sorted T cell population. Genomic DNA was isolated from each sorted fraction and quantified by UV absorbance on a Nanodrop 2000c. Findings and caveats that apply to the study as a whole: Only blood was sampled, and tissue TCR repertoires likely differ from those in blood. Rarefaction of sorted-subset datasets indicated incomplete sequencing despite the large sequencing depth. Because the study included only a small number of donors, the genetic and exposure-history diversity represented was limited. Larger estimated clonotype richness was generally found for naive subsets than for memory subsets. Pairwise subsampling indicated that sequencing depth was expected to affect the degree of clonotype sharing among donors. Compared with non-shared clonotypes, the clonotypes found in all four sorted-subset donors had higher generation probabilities. Sharing across several donors was observed for approximately 5% of naive CD4, 3% to 4% of naive CD8, about 2.5% of memory CD4, and about 0.4% of memory CD8 clonotypes.

This clone was seen ten or more times. Its binding antigen is unknown. It has no much larger one-base neighbor in the sample; base qualities were not kept. At the DNA level, this CDR3 is encoded by other sequences in the same sample as well. V loses 2 bases, J loses 1 base, and the germline ends lie 5 bases apart. From its cysteine to its phenylalanine, the CDR3 spans 14 amino acids. CDR3 DNA is the only sequence kept; it has 42 bases, read in frame from the first base. The germline V gene encodes CDR1 MDHEN and CDR2 SYDVKM. This chain joins TRBV28 to TRBJ1-4; there is no confident call for the D gene. This sequence was found in a woman under 40 in good health. The sequencing sample was made of memory CD4+ T cells sorted from blood. The cell subset or site label here, explained by the study, means: CD45RA-negative fraction. CDR3 protein: CASSLPGTNEKLFF. DNA sequence: TGTGCCAGCAGTTTACCGGGAACTAATGAAAAACTGTTTTTT.